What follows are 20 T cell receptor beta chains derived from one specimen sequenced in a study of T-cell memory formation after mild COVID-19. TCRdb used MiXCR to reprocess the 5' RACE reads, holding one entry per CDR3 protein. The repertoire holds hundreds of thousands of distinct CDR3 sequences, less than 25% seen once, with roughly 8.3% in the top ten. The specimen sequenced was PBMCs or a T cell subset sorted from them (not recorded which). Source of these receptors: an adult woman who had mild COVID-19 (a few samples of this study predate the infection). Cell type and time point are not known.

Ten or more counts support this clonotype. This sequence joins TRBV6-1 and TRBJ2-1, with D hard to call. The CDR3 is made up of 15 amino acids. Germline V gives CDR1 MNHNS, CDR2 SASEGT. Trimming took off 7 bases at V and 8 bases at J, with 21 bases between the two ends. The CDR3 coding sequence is TGTGCCAGCAAAAAGAGGCCAATTGGTTTCGATGAGCAGTTCTTC. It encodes CASKKRPIGFDEQFF.

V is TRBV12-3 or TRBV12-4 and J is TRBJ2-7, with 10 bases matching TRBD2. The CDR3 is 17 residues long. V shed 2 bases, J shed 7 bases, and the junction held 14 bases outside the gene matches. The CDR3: CASSLTGSLAGGREQYF. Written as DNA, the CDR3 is TGTGCCAGCAGTTTAACGGGAAGTTTAGCGGGAGGAAGAGAGCAGTACTTC.

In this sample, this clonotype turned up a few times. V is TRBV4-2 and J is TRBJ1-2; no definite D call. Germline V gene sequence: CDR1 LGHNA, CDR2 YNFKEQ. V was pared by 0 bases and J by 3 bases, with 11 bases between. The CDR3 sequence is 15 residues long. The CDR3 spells CASSQDLGRDYGYTF. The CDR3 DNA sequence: TGTGCCAGCAGCCAAGACCTCGGTAGGGACTATGGCTACACCTTC.

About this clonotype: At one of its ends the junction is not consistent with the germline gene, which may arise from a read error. CDR3 nucleotides: TGCAGTGCTAGTCGTTTAGGTGGCCAAGAGACCAAGTACTTC. This sequence encodes CSASRLGGQETKYF. This chain joins TRBV20-1 and TRBJ2-5; no clear D. CDR3 length: 14 amino acids. Per germline, CDR1 DFQATT and CDR2 SNEGSKA (reference sequence).

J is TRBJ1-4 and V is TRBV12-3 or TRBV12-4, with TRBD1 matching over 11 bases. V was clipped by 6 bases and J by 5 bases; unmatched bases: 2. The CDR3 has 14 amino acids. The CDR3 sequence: CASRGTGGNEKLFF. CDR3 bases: TGTGCCAGCAGGGGGACAGGGGGGAATGAAAAACTGTTTTTT.

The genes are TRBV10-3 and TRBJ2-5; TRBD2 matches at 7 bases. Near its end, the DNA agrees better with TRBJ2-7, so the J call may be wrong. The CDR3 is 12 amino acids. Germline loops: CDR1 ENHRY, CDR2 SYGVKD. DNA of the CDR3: TGTGCCATCGGGGGGGAGTTTGCCGAGCAGTACTTC. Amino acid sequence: CAIGGEFAEQYF.

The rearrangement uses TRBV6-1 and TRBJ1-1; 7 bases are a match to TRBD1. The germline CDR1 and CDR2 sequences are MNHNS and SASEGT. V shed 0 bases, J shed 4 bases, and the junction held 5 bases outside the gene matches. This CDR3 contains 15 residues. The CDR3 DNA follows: TGTGCCAGCAGTGAAGCGCGCAGGGGGTTCACTGAAGCTTTCTTT. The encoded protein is CASSEARRGFTEAFF.

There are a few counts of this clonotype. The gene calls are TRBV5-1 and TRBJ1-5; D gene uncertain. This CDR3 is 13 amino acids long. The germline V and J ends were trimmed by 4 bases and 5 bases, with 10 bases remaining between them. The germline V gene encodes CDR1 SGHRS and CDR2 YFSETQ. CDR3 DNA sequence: TGCGCCAGCAGCGTCGGACCCGATCAGCCCCAGCATTTT. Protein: CASSVGPDQPQHF.

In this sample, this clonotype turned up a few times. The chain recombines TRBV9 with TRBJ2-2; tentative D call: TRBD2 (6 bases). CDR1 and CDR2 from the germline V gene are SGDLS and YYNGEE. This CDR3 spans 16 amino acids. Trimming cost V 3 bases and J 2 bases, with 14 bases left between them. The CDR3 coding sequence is TGTGCCAGCAGCGGAGGAAGGGACTCTAACACCGGGGAGCTGTTTTTT. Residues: CASSGGRDSNTGELFF.

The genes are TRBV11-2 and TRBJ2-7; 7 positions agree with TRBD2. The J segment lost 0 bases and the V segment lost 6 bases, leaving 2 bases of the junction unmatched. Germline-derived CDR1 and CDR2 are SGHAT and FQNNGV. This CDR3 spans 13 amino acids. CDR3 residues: CASRREHSYEQYF. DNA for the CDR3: TGTGCCAGCAGGCGGGAGCACTCCTACGAGCAGTACTTC.

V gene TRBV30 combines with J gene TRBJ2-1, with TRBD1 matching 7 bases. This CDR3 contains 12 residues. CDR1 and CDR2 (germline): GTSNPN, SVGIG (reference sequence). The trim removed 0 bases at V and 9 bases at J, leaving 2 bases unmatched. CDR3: CAWSVPGGEQFF. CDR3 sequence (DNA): TGTGCCTGGAGTGTACCAGGGGGTGAGCAGTTCTTC.

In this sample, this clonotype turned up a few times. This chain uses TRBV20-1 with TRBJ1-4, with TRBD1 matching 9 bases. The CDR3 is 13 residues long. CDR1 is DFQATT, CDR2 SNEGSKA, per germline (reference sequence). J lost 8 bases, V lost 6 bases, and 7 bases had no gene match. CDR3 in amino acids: CSAEYRGLEKLFF. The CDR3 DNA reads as TGCAGTGCGGAATACAGGGGGCTGGAAAAACTGTTTTTT.

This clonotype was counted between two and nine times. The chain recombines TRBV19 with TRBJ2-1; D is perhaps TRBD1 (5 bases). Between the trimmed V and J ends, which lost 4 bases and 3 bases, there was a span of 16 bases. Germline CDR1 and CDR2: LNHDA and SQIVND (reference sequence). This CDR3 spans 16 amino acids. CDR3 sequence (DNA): TGTGCCAGTAGTACCTTCTCAGGACACCTCTACAATGAGCAGTTCTTC. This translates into CASSTFSGHLYNEQFF.

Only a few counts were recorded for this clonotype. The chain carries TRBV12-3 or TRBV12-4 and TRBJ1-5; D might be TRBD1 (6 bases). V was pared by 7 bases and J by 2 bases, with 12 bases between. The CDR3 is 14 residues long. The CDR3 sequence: CASINSGGNQPQHF. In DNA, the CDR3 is TGTGCCAGCATCAATTCAGGGGGCAATCAGCCCCAGCATTTT.

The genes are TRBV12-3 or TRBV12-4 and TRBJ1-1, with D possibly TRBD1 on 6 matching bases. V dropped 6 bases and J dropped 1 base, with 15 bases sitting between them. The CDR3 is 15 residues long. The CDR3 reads CASRRDNTPNTEAFF. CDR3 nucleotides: TGTGCCAGCAGGCGGGACAACACCCCGAACACTGAAGCTTTCTTT.

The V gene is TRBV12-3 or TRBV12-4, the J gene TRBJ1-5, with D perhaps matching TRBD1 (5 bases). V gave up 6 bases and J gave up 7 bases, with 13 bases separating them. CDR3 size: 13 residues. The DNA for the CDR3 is TGTGCCAGCAGCCTTGGGGGGAAGCAGCCCCAGCATTTT. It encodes CASSLGGKQPQHF.

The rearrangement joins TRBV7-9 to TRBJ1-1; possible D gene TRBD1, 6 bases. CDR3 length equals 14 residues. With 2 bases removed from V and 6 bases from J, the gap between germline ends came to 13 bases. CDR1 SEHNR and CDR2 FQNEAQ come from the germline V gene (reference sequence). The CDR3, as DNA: TGTGCCAGCAGCTTAACCGGGACATGGGCTGAAGCTTTCTTT. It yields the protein CASSLTGTWAEAFF. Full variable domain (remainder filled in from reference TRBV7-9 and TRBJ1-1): DTGVSQNPRHKITKRGQNVTFRCDPISEHNRLYWYRQTLGQGPEFLTYFQNEAQLEKSRLLSDRFSAERPKGSFSTLEIQRTEQGDSAMYLCASSLTGTWAEAFFGQGTRLTVV.

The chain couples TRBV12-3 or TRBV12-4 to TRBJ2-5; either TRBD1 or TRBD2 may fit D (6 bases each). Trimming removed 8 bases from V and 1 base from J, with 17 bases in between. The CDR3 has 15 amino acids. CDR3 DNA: TGTGCCAGCCGGAGGGGGGCGGACGCCCAAGAGACCCAGTACTTC. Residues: CASRRGADAQETQYF.

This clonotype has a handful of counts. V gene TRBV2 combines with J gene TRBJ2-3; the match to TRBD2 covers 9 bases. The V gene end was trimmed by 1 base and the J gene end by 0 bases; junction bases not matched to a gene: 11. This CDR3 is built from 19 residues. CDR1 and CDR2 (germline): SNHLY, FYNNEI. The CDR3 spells CASSEVRAGGPISTDTQYF. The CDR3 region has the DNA TGTGCCAGCAGTGAAGTTCGAGCGGGGGGACCAATCAGCACAGATACGCAGTATTTT.

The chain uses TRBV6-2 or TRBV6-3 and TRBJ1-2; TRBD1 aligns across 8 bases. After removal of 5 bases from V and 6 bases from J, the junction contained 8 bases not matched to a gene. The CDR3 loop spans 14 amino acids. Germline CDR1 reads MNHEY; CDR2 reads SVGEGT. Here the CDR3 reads CASSRNLGQDGYTF. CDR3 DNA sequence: TGTGCCAGCAGTCGCAACCTGGGACAGGATGGCTACACCTTC.